These 20 T cell receptor beta chains were sequenced from one sample in a study of T cell responses to AZD1222 COVID-19 vaccine. Profiling relied on immunoSEQ multiplex PCR, and the TCRdb table lists in-frame clones only, not all of them. The sample contains 70,000 to 75,000 clones, 70% to 90% of which appear only once. The sample consisted of peripheral blood, taken 28 days after the second AZD1222 dose. The source of these receptors is an adult who received the AZD1222 COVID-19 vaccine.

In its sample, this clone ranks as medium-sized (0.01 to 0.1%). CDR3 amino acids: CASSYRDRGDEQYF. The CDR3 DNA reads as TGTGCCAGCAGTTACCGGGACAGGGGGGACGAGCAGTACTTC. The chain is built from TRBV6-5 and TRBJ2-7; 11 bases match TRBD1. The CDR3 loop spans 14 amino acids. Looked up from germline, CDR1 is MNHEY and CDR2 is SVGAGI. The V segment lost 2 bases and the J segment 5 bases; nucleotides outside the gene matches: 2.

V usage is TRBV7-2 and J usage is TRBJ2-3; no clear D gene. The CDR3 is 16 amino acids. Germline CDR1 and CDR2: SGHTA and FQGNSA. Between the trimmed V and J ends, which lost 4 bases and 0 bases, there was a span of 14 bases. This CDR3 is CASSSTNGRSTDTQYF. The CDR3, as DNA: TGTGCCAGCAGCTCGACCAACGGGCGAAGCACAGATACGCAGTATTTT.

V is TRBV15 and J is TRBJ1-2; D ambiguous. The germline CDR1 and CDR2 sequences are LNHNV and YYDKDF (reference sequence). V lost 4 bases and J lost 6, with 12 bases in between. The CDR3 consists of 13 residues. The chain's CDR3 is CATSKIPTDGYTF. The CDR3 nucleotides read TGTGCCACCAGCAAAATACCGACGGATGGCTACACCTTC. Supplemented by reference TRBV15 and TRBJ1-2, the full variable domain reads DAMVIQNPRYQVTQFGKPVTLSCSQTLNHNVMYWYQQKSSQAPKLLFHYYDKDFNNEADTPDNFQSRRPNTSFCFLDIRSPGLGDTAMYLCATSKIPTDGYTFGSGTRLTVV.

The gene calls are TRBV14 and TRBJ2-3, with 9 bases matching TRBD2. Looked up from germline, CDR1 is SGHDN and CDR2 is FVKESK. With 4 bases clipped from V and 1 base from J, the junction kept 6 bases outside the gene matches. The CDR3 consists of 16 residues. CDR3 protein: CASSPYWTSGTDTQYF. The CDR3 DNA follows: TGTGCCAGCAGCCCTTATTGGACTAGCGGCACAGATACGCAGTATTTT.

The CDR3, as DNA: TGTGCCATCAGTGAGTCGTCGAACCGTATGAACACTGAAGCTTTCTTT. This translates into CAISESSNRMNTEAFF. This rearrangement joins TRBV10-3 to TRBJ1-1; the D is unclear. CDR1 ENHRY and CDR2 SYGVKD come from the germline V gene. V was pared by 0 bases and J by 0 bases, with 11 bases between. The CDR3 spans 16 residues.

In DNA, the CDR3 is TGTGCCAGCAGCCAAGGGGTAAACACTGAAGCTTTCTTT. It codes for CASSQGVNTEAFF. J is TRBJ1-1 and V is TRBV11-3; a weak D match, TRBD1 (5 bases). V gave up 5 bases and J gave up 2 bases, with 9 bases separating them. The CDR3 sequence is 13 residues long. Germline assignment: CDR1 SGHNT and CDR2 YENEEA.

The chain employs TRBV6-5 and TRBJ1-1, with 9 bases that match TRBD1. V shed 6 bases and J 0 bases; nucleotides not matched to a gene: 2. Germline lookup yields CDR1 MNHEY and CDR2 SVGAGI. This CDR3 spans 14 amino acids. CDR3 nucleotides: TGTGCCAGCAGGGGACAGGGACTGAACACTGAAGCTTTCTTT. It specifies CASRGQGLNTEAFF.

The V and J genes are TRBV27 and TRBJ2-4; TRBD2 aligns across 11 bases. J was trimmed by 0 bases and V by 2 bases; bases with no gene match: 12. The CDR3 contains 20 residues. CDR1 and CDR2 from the germline V gene are MNHEY and SMNVEV (reference sequence). The CDR3 DNA sequence: TGTGCCAGCAGTTTACATAAACCAGGGGGGACTAGCGGAGCCAAAAACATTCAGTACTTC. Protein: CASSLHKPGGTSGAKNIQYF.

This chain uses TRBV9 with TRBJ2-3, with TRBD1 matching over 8 bases. The CDR3 consists of 15 residues. V lost 2 bases to trimming and J lost 2 bases; unmatched junction nucleotides: 4. Germline assignment: CDR1 SGDLS and CDR2 YYNGEE. CDR3 region: CASSVRQGNTDTQYF. CDR3 coding DNA: TGTGCCAGCAGCGTGAGACAGGGGAACACAGATACGCAGTATTTT.

The rearrangement links TRBV7-3 to TRBJ2-1; TRBD2 matches at 7 bases. Germline V gives CDR1 SGHTA, CDR2 FQGTGA. The CDR3 loop spans 14 amino acids. The trim removed 6 bases at V and 4 bases at J, leaving 6 bases unmatched. CDR3 sequence reads: CASSAGTIYNEQFF. The CDR3 coding sequence is TGTGCCAGCAGTGCCGGGACTATTTACAATGAGCAGTTCTTC.

J is TRBJ1-4 and V is TRBV2, with 8 bases lining up with TRBD1. V was clipped by 5 bases and J by 6 bases; unmatched bases: 5. The CDR3 totals 14 residues. The germline gives CDR1 SNHLY, CDR2 FYNNEI. CDR3 in DNA: TGTGCCAGCAGTTCAGGGGGCTCGGATGAAAAACTGTTTTTT. Its protein product is CASSSGGSDEKLFF. The variable domain in full, completed from reference TRBV2 and TRBJ1-4, reads EPEVTQTPSHQVTQMGQEVILRCVPISNHLYFYWYRQILGQKVEFLVSFYNNEISEKSEIFDDQFSVERPDGSNFTLKIRSTKLEDSAMYFCASSSGGSDEKLFFGSGTQLSVL.

V usage is TRBV24-1 and J usage is TRBJ2-1; no firm D call. This CDR3 has 11 amino acids. V shed 6 bases and J shed 11 bases, with 10 bases lying between them. CDR1 and CDR2 from the germline V gene are KGHDR and SFDVKD. CDR3 amino acids: CATSNALQQFF. CDR3 in DNA: TGTGCCACCAGTAACGCCCTTCAGCAGTTCTTC.

The rearrangement links TRBV19 to TRBJ2-3; D is possibly TRBD2 (6 bases). V shed 4 bases and J shed 3 bases, with 11 bases lying between them. This CDR3 has 14 residues. CDR1 and CDR2 (germline): LNHDA, SQIVND (reference sequence). CDR3 bases: TGTGCCAGTAGTAGCGGGATATCGACAGATACGCAGTATTTT. Translation: CASSSGISTDTQYF.

This chain joins TRBV7-3 and TRBJ2-2; 8 positions agree with TRBD1. The CDR3 runs 17 residues. Unmatched junction bases numbered 16, after V lost 5 bases and J lost 8 bases. CDR1 is SGHTA, CDR2 FQGTGA, per germline. The CDR3 loop reads CASSPKGVGTGRGELFF. The CDR3 nucleotides read TGTGCCAGCAGCCCCAAGGGCGTCGGGACAGGAAGGGGGGAGCTGTTTTTT.

CDR3 residues: CASSKRRGQGAQEQYF. Here the CDR3 DNA reads TGTGCCAGCAGCAAACGCCGGGGACAGGGGGCTCAGGAGCAGTACTTC. The chain joins TRBV7-9 to TRBJ2-7, with 12 nucleotides matching TRBD1. V lost 5 bases, J lost 7 bases, and 12 bases stayed unmatched. The CDR3 totals 16 residues. In germline, CDR1 is SEHNR, CDR2 FQNEAQ (reference sequence).

V is TRBV12-3 or TRBV12-4 and J is TRBJ1-1; D call uncertain. V lost 6 bases and J 7 bases, leaving 12 bases between the germline ends. This CDR3 has 12 residues. CDR3 in amino acids: CASSRTGSEAFF. The CDR3 DNA follows: TGTGCCAGCAGCCGTACCGGGAGTGAAGCTTTCTTT.

The rearrangement links TRBV2 to TRBJ1-3, with 7 nucleotides matching TRBD1. V lost 8 bases and J lost 3; bases outside the gene matches: 7. There are 14 residues in the CDR3. Germline loops: CDR1 SNHLY, CDR2 FYNNEI. CDR3: CASLGQRGGNTIYF. CDR3 coding DNA: TGTGCCAGCCTGGGACAGAGGGGTGGAAACACCATATATTTT.

The genes are TRBV5-1 and TRBJ1-2; D is possibly TRBD1 (5 bases). The germline V gene encodes CDR1 SGHRS and CDR2 YFSETQ. The CDR3 has 14 amino acids. The V and J ends lost 5 bases and 4 bases respectively, with 15 bases between them. The DNA of the CDR3 is TGCGCCAGCAGTGGAAGACAGTCAACCTATGGCTACACCTTC. Amino acids: CASSGRQSTYGYTF.

This chain connects TRBV7-2 to TRBJ1-2; D perhaps matches TRBD1 (6 bases). CDR3 length: 15 residues. Germline loops: CDR1 SGHTA, CDR2 FQGNSA. With 5 bases removed from V and 2 bases from J, the gap between germline ends came to 15 bases. The CDR3 DNA reads as TGTGCCAGCAGCCCCGGACAGCGAAAGAACTATGGCTACACCTTC. Translation: CASSPGQRKNYGYTF.

This clone occurred once. The V call is TRBV19, the J call TRBJ2-3; 8 nucleotides match TRBD2. The CDR3 runs to 16 residues. The junction had 13 bases not matched to a gene; V was cut back by 7 bases and J by 4 bases. Looked up from germline, CDR1 is LNHDA and CDR2 is SQIVND (reference sequence). CDR3 loop: CASIGSGSFSADTQYF. The CDR3 region has the DNA TGTGCCAGTATCGGAAGCGGGAGTTTTTCGGCAGATACGCAGTATTTT.